Presented here are 30 T cell receptor beta chains from one specimen sequenced in a study of T cell changes during pregnancy in multiple sclerosis. Using immunoSEQ multiplex PCR, the repertoire was profiled, and TCRdb retains in-frame clones only, with some absent. The sample lists tens of thousands of clones, about 89% seen once, with approximately 1.4% in the top ten. The sequenced sample was peripheral blood, obtained in the second trimester of pregnancy. Every receptor here comes from a female donor with multiple sclerosis, enrolled in a pregnancy study.

This chain links TRBV5-8 with TRBJ1-1, with unresolved D. The V gene's germline CDR1 is SGHTS and CDR2 YDEGEE. CDR3 length equals 14 residues. Trimming left V 4 bases short and J 2 bases short, with 12 bases between. The CDR3 DNA reads as TGTGCCAGCAGCGCCGCATACTACAACACTGAAGCTTTCTTT. The encoded protein is CASSAAYYNTEAFF.

The V and J genes are TRBV5-1 and TRBJ1-5; no reliable D call. CDR1 and CDR2 (germline): SGHRS, YFSETQ. The CDR3 length is 13 residues. The germline V and J ends were trimmed by 0 bases and 7 bases, with 8 bases remaining between them. The DNA for the CDR3 is TGCGCCAGCAGCTTGGCCGGGGAACAGCCCCAGCATTTT. This sequence encodes CASSLAGEQPQHF.

The chain recombines TRBV4-3 with TRBJ2-2; D is perhaps TRBD2 (5 bases). CDR3 length: 14 amino acids. The germline V gene encodes CDR1 LGHNA and CDR2 YSLEER. V lost 8 bases and J 3 bases, leaving 13 bases between the germline ends. CDR3 in DNA: TGCGCCAGCTCGACCGGGGAACACACCGGGGAGCTGTTTTTT. As protein: CASSTGEHTGELFF.

The rearrangement joins TRBV27 to TRBJ2-1, with 9 bases that match TRBD1. The CDR3 is 15 residues long. Germline values: CDR1 MNHEY, CDR2 SMNVEV (reference sequence). Losses at the gene ends were 8 bases for V and 8 bases for J; bases not matched to a gene: 13. CDR3 coding DNA: TGTGCCAGCGGAAAAGCCGGGACAGGGTATTATGAGCAGTTCTTC. Its translation: CASGKAGTGYYEQFF.

This clone was seen only once. The chain combines TRBV4-1 with TRBJ2-1; a possible D gene is TRBD2 (6 bases). CDR1 and CDR2 from the germline V gene are MGHRA and YSYEKL. The CDR3 is made up of 15 amino acids. V was shortened by 6 bases and J by 8 bases, with 20 bases between the two germline ends. This chain's CDR3 is CASRPLGLPGYEQFF. In DNA, the CDR3 is TGCGCCAGCAGACCCCTGGGACTCCCCGGGTATGAGCAGTTCTTC.

The chain is built from TRBV27 and TRBJ1-2; D is uncertain. The V gene's germline CDR1 is MNHEY and CDR2 SMNVEV (reference sequence). V lost 3 bases to trimming and J lost 7 bases, with 18 bases between them. CDR3 length equals 15 residues. CDR3 amino acids: CASSFERRSVFGYTF. The CDR3 DNA follows: TGTGCCAGCAGTTTCGAACGTAGATCTGTTTTTGGCTACACCTTC.

V and J are TRBV27 and TRBJ1-1; tentative D call: TRBD1 (5 bases). The CDR3 is made up of 15 amino acids. Germline assignment: CDR1 MNHEY and CDR2 SMNVEV (reference sequence). Trimming left V 5 bases short and J 0 bases short, with 13 bases between. The chain's CDR3 is CASSPRQIMNTEAFF. CDR3 coding DNA: TGTGCCAGCAGTCCAAGACAGATTATGAACACTGAAGCTTTCTTT.

V is TRBV27 and J is TRBJ1-2; perhaps TRBD1 as D (5 bases). In germline, CDR1 is MNHEY, CDR2 SMNVEV (reference sequence). The CDR3 runs to 14 residues. The germline V and J ends were trimmed by 5 bases and 6 bases, with 16 bases remaining between them. The CDR3 protein is CASSARGESDGYTF. CDR3 DNA: TGTGCCAGCAGTGCAAGGGGTGAATCGGATGGCTACACCTTC.

This clone showed up just a few times. The CDR3 loop reads CASSFPRWGGANNEQFF. In nucleotides, the CDR3 is TGTGCCAGCAGTTTCCCGAGATGGGGGGGAGCCAACAATGAGCAGTTCTTC. The rearrangement uses TRBV28 and TRBJ2-1, with 7 bases aligning to TRBD2. This CDR3 spans 17 amino acids. V dropped 3 bases and J dropped 5; count of bases not matched to a gene: 13. Germline V gives CDR1 MDHEN, CDR2 SYDVKM.

The chain recombines TRBV19 with TRBJ1-1; D is uncertain. Trimming removed 5 bases from V and 3 bases from J, with 16 bases in between. This CDR3 spans 15 amino acids. The V gene's germline CDR1 is LNHDA and CDR2 SQIVND (reference sequence). The DNA for the CDR3 is TGTGCCAGTAGTCCCCTCGGGGAGTCTTACACTGAAGCTTTCTTT. This encodes CASSPLGESYTEAFF. The variable domain in full, with the rest retrieved from reference TRBV19 and TRBJ1-1, is DGGITQSPKYLFRKEGQNVTLSCEQNLNHDAMYWYRQDPGQGLRLIYYSQIVNDFQKGDIAEGYSVSREKKESFPLTVTSAQKNPTAFYLCASSPLGESYTEAFFGQGTRLTVV.

The chain couples TRBV11-2 to TRBJ1-5; 8 bases line up with TRBD1. This CDR3 has 15 residues. CDR1 and CDR2 (germline): SGHAT, FQNNGV. J lost 8 bases, V lost 0 bases, and 6 bases had no gene match. The CDR3 DNA sequence: TGTGCCAGCAGCTTAGAGACAGGGGCCTGGGAGCCCCAGCATTTT. Amino acid sequence: CASSLETGAWEPQHF.

The rearrangement uses TRBV18 and TRBJ1-4, with unresolved D. Germline CDR1 KGHSH, CDR2 LQKENI. Trimming stripped 2 bases from V and 3 bases from J, with 10 bases between. The CDR3 sequence is 15 residues long. CDR3: CASSPISGSNEKLFF. The CDR3 bases are TGTGCCAGCTCACCAATCTCCGGGTCTAATGAAAAACTGTTTTTT.

The chain joins TRBV19 to TRBJ2-7; 9 bases are shared with TRBD2. This CDR3 is built from 17 residues. The germline gives CDR1 LNHDA, CDR2 SQIVND (reference sequence). J was trimmed by 2 bases and V by 2 bases; bases with no gene match: 10. DNA of the CDR3: TGTGCCAGTAGTATAACCCTCGGAGTAGCGGGAGCCTACGAGCAGTACTTC. This encodes CASSITLGVAGAYEQYF.

The chain is built from TRBV27 and TRBJ1-5, with TRBD1 matching 12 bases. The V gene's germline CDR1 is MNHEY and CDR2 SMNVEV (reference sequence). This CDR3 spans 15 amino acids. The trim removed 4 bases at V and 6 bases at J, leaving 4 bases unmatched. CDR3: CASSSGTGGFQPQHF. The CDR3 bases are TGTGCCAGCAGTTCCGGGACAGGGGGCTTTCAGCCCCAGCATTTT.

The rearrangement links TRBV5-6 to TRBJ1-2; no definite D call. Germline V CDR1 and CDR2: SGHDT, YYEEEE. V lost 1 base and J lost 0, with 4 bases in between. The CDR3 length is 13 residues. The CDR3 DNA sequence: TGTGCCAGCAGCTTGATCACTAACTATGGCTACACCTTC. Its translation is CASSLITNYGYTF.

The V gene is TRBV4-2, the J gene TRBJ1-1, with D possibly TRBD1 on 6 matching bases. This CDR3 comprises 14 residues. Germline V gene lookup returns CDR1 LGHNA and CDR2 YNFKEQ. The V end lost 3 bases, the J end lost 6 bases, and 14 bases lay between the germline ends. The CDR3 here is CASSQVTNRAEAFF. DNA for the CDR3: TGTGCCAGCAGCCAGGTGACGAACAGGGCTGAAGCTTTCTTT.

V and J are TRBV18 and TRBJ1-2; D gene unclear. Trimming removed 3 bases from V and 7 bases from J, with 18 bases in between. The CDR3 has 15 amino acids. Germline V gene data show CDR1 as KGHSH and CDR2 as LQKENI. The CDR3 reads CASSPRGELASGYTF. The DNA for the CDR3 is TGTGCCAGCTCACCTCGTGGGGAGCTAGCAAGTGGCTACACCTTC.

The genes are TRBV6-1 and TRBJ2-1; possibly TRBD2 for D (6 bases). V was clipped by 7 bases and J by 0 bases, with 13 bases between them. The CDR3 has 15 residues. Germline-derived CDR1 and CDR2 are MNHNS and SASEGT. CDR3 amino acids: CASILAASSYNEQFF. The CDR3 DNA follows: TGTGCCAGCATTTTAGCGGCGAGCTCCTACAATGAGCAGTTCTTC.

This clone was seen a single time. The chain has TRBV11-2 and TRBJ1-2, with 7 bases identical to TRBD1. From germline, CDR1 is SGHAT and CDR2 FQNNGV. CDR3 length equals 17 residues. J gave up 1 base and V 3 bases, and 11 bases lay outside the gene matches. Here the CDR3 DNA reads TGTGCCAGCAGCTTTGTCGGAGGGGGCACTTTTAACTATGGCTACACCTTC. It is translated as CASSFVGGGTFNYGYTF.

CDR3 nucleotides: TGTGCCAGCTCAGAGGGAAGCTCCTACGAGCAGTACTTC. Translating gives CASSEGSSYEQYF. This chain connects TRBV18 to TRBJ2-5; D may be TRBD2 (5 bases). The tail of the sequence fits TRBJ2-7 better, so the J call may be wrong. This CDR3 has 13 residues. Germline assignment: CDR1 KGHSH and CDR2 LQKENI.

With regard to this clone: Other DNA sequences in the sample encode the same CDR3. The chain recombines TRBV5-1 with TRBJ2-5; D is perhaps TRBD1 (5 bases). Germline V CDR1 and CDR2: SGHRS, YFSETQ. The CDR3 length is 13 residues. Trimming left V 1 base short and J 2 bases short, with 6 bases between. The CDR3 is CASSLSGQETQYF. As DNA, the CDR3 is TGCGCCAGCAGCTTGTCAGGGCAAGAGACCCAGTACTTC.

This chain connects TRBV5-1 to TRBJ1-6; 9 bases are a match to TRBD1. Germline CDR1 and CDR2: SGHRS and YFSETQ. This CDR3 spans 17 amino acids. Germline trimming cut 4 bases from V and 0 bases from J; bases unmatched to any gene: 5. The CDR3 protein is CASSPGTGSSYNSPLHF. CDR3 nucleotides: TGCGCCAGCAGCCCTGGGACAGGGAGCTCCTATAATTCACCCCTCCACTTT. The entire variable domain, with the rest obtained from reference TRBV5-1 and TRBJ1-6, is as follows: KAGVTQTPRYLIKTRGQQVTLSCSPISGHRSVSWYQQTPGQGLQFLFEYFSETQRNKGNFPGRFSGRQFSNSRSEMNVSTLELGDSALYLCASSPGTGSSYNSPLHFGNGTRLTVT.

The count of this clone is one. V gene TRBV7-9 combines with J gene TRBJ2-3; D is unresolved. Trimming took off 0 bases at V and 0 bases at J, with 7 bases between the two ends. Per germline, CDR1 SEHNR and CDR2 FQNEAQ (reference sequence). The CDR3 spans 15 residues. CDR3 bases: TGTGCCAGCAGCTTAGCTATAGCTAGCACAGATACGCAGTATTTT. Protein sequence: CASSLAIASTDTQYF.

This sequence joins TRBV9 and TRBJ2-3; the D gene is possibly TRBD1 (8 bases). The CDR3 has 16 amino acids. Germline CDR1 SGDLS, CDR2 YYNGEE. V was pared by 1 base and J by 5 bases, with 17 bases between. DNA of the CDR3: TGTGCCAGCAGCGTAACAGGGGGGGAAGGAAGAGATACGCAGTATTTT. Translation: CASSVTGGEGRDTQYF.

The gene calls are TRBV6-4 and TRBJ2-3, with D maybe TRBD2 (6 bases). V lost 0 bases and J lost 6, with 13 bases in between. From germline, CDR1 is MRHNA and CDR2 SNTAGT. CDR3 length: 15 residues. In DNA form, the CDR3 reads TGTGCCAGCAGTGACTCTGGGACGGGAGCCGATACGCAGTATTTT. Translation: CASSDSGTGADTQYF.

The chain combines TRBV6-1 with TRBJ1-2; TRBD1 agrees at 7 bases. The CDR3 totals 13 residues. CDR1 and CDR2 from the germline V gene are MNHNS and SASEGT. The junction had 7 bases not matched to a gene; V was cut back by 6 bases and J by 6 bases. The CDR3 DNA reads as TGTGCCAGCAGCTATGACAGGGACGATGGCTACACCTTC. Protein sequence: CASSYDRDDGYTF.

J is TRBJ2-7 and V is TRBV5-5, with D perhaps matching TRBD2 (6 bases). The V and J ends lost 3 bases and 3 bases respectively, with 10 bases between them. The CDR3 has 13 amino acids. CDR1 SGHKS and CDR2 YYEKEE come from the germline V gene (reference sequence). The CDR3 sequence: CASSSWGDYEQYF. DNA for the CDR3: TGTGCCAGCAGCTCATGGGGGGACTACGAGCAGTACTTC.

DNA for the CDR3: TGTGTGCCCTGTCCCCCCAAGTCGAGCGGGAGATCGGAGACCCAGTACTTC. It yields the protein CVPCPPKSSGRSETQYF. This sequence joins TRBV7-5 and TRBJ2-5; TRBD2 is the table's D call, not checked against the DNA. TRBV7-5 is a pseudogene segment. The CDR3 consists of 17 residues.

V gene TRBV7-9 combines with J gene TRBJ1-1, with TRBD1 matching over 8 bases. The ends lost 6 bases at V and 6 bases at J; junction bases unmatched: 6. This CDR3 comprises 13 residues. CDR1 is SEHNR and CDR2 is FQNEAQ in the germline V gene (reference sequence). The CDR3 here is CASSGQGGSEAFF. Here the CDR3 DNA reads TGTGCCAGCAGTGGACAGGGAGGCTCTGAAGCTTTCTTT.

The chain carries TRBV16 and TRBJ1-1; D ambiguous. In germline, CDR1 is KGHSY, CDR2 FQNENV. V dropped 0 bases and J dropped 5 bases, with 13 bases sitting between them. This CDR3 contains 15 residues. The chain's CDR3 is CASSQSVLGGTEAFF. The DNA for the CDR3 is TGTGCCAGCAGCCAATCAGTGTTGGGAGGGACTGAAGCTTTCTTT.